The following is a T cell receptor (beta chain) sequence with its context. The germline V and J ends were trimmed by 6 bases and 4 bases, with 10 bases remaining between them. The germline V gene encodes CDR1 LGHNT and CDR2 FRNRAP. The CDR3 covers 13 residues. The source of the sample is a study of technical replicates of blood from several donors. Clones were read by immunoSEQ multiplex PCR, and TCRdb kept only the in-frame ones, dropping some. The sample lists tens of thousands of clones, roughly 98% seen once, with over 0.15% in the top ten. Sequenced material: T cells isolated from PBMCs. The chain has TRBV12-5 and TRBJ2-1, with D possibly matching TRBD1 (5 bases). The source of this sequence is a human donor in good health. DNA for the CDR3: TGTGCTAGTGGCCTGACAGAGTACAATGAGCAGTTCTTC. Amino acids: CASGLTEYNEQFF. Filled out from reference TRBV12-5 and TRBJ2-1, the complete variable domain reads DARVTQTPRHKVTEMGQEVTMRCQPILGHNTVFWYRQTMMQGLELLAYFRNRAPLDDSGMPKDRFSAEMPDATLATLKIQPSEPRDSAVYFCASGLTEYNEQFFGPGTRLTVL.